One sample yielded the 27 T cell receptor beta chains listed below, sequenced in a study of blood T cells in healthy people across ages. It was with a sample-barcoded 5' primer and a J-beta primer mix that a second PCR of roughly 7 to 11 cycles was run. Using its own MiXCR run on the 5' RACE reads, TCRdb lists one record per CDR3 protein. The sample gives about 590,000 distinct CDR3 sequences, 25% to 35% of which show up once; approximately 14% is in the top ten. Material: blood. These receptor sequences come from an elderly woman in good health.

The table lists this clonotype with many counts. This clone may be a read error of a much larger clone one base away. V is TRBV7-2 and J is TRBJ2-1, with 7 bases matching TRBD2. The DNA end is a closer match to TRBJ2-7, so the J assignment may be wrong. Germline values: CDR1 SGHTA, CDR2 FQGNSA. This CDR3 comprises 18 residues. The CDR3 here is CASSLRGTTFGSYNEQYF. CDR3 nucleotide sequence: TGTGCCAGCAGCTTACGGGGGACTACCTTCGGCTCCTACAATGAGCAGTACTTC.

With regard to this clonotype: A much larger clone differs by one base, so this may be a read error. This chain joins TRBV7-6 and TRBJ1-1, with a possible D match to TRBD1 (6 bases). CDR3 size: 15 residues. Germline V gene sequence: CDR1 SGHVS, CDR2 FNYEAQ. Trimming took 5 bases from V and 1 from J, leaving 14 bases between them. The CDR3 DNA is TGTGCCAGCAGCGCCCAACAGGGACCGAACACTGAAGCTTTCTTT. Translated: CASSAQQGPNTEAFF.

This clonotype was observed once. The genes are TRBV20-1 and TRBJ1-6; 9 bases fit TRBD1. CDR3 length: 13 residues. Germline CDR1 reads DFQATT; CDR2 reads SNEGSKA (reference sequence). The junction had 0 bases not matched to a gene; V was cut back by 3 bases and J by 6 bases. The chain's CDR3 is CSARDRGNSPLHF. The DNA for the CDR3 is TGCAGTGCTAGGGACAGGGGTAATTCACCCCTCCACTTT.

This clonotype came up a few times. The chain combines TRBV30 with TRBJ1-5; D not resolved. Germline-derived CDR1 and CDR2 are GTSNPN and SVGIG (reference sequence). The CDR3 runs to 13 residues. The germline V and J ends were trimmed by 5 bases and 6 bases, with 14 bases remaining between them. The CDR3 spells CAWATGWGQPQHF. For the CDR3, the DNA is TGTGCCTGGGCGACGGGCTGGGGTCAGCCCCAGCATTTT.

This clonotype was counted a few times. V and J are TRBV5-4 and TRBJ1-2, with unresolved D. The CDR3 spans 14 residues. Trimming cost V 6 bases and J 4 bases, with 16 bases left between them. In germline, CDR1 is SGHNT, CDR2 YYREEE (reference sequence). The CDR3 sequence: CASTVPGVTYGYTF. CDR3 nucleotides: TGTGCCAGCACCGTACCGGGAGTAACCTATGGCTACACCTTC.

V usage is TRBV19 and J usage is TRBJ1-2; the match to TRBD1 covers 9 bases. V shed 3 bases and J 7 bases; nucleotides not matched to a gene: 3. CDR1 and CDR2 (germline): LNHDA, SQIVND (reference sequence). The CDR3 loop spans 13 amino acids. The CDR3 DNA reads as TGTGCCAGTAGTATCGACAGGGGGGTTGGCTACACCTTC. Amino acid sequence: CASSIDRGVGYTF.

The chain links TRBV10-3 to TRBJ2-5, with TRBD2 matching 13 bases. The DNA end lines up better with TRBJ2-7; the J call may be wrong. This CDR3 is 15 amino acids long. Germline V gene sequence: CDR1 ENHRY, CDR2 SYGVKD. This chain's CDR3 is CAISSTSGRAGEQYF. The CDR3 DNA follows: TGTGCCATCAGCTCAACTAGCGGGAGGGCCGGCGAGCAGTACTTC.

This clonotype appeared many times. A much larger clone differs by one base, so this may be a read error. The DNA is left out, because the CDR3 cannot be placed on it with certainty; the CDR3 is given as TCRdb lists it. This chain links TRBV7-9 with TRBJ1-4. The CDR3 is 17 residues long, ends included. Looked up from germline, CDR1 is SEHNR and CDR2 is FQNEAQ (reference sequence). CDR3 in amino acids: CASSSWGGGTTNEKRFF.

CDR3 bases: TGTGCCAGCAGCCAACAGACGAGCACTGAAGCTTTCTTT. This codes for CASSQQTSTEAFF. V gene TRBV7-3 combines with J gene TRBJ1-1; D remains unclear. In germline, CDR1 is SGHTA, CDR2 FQGTGA. V dropped 5 bases and J dropped 4 bases, with 11 bases sitting between them. The CDR3 spans 13 residues.

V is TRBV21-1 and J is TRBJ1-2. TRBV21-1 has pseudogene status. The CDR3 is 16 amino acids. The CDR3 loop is CASIRGARVLWDGYTF. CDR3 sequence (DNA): TGTGCCAGCATCCGAGGTGCGCGCGTTCTTTGGGATGGCTACACCTTC.

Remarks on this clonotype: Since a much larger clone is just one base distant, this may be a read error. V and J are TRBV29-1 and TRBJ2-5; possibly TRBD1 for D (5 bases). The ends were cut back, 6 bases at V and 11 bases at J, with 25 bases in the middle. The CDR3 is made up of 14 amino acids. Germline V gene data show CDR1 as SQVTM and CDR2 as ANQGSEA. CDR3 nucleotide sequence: TGCAGCGTGGTACGGGCGCCAGGGCAGGGTGAGCAGTACTTC. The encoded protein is CSVVRAPGQGEQYF.

The CDR3 DNA is TGTGCCAGCTTAGCCCACCTGTCGGGACACACCGGAGGGACCAAAAACATTCAGTACTTC. This codes for CASLAHLSGHTGGTKNIQYF. The rearrangement joins TRBV21-1 to TRBJ2-4; TRBD1, the D gene given by the table, was not confirmed from the DNA. TRBV21-1 is a pseudogene segment. The CDR3 is made up of 20 amino acids.

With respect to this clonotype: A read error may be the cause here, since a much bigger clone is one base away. The CDR3 spells CAIRRDSNYGYTF. CDR3 in DNA: TGTGCCATCAGGAGGGACAGTAACTATGGCTACACCTTC. The chain is built from TRBV10-3 and TRBJ1-2, with TRBD1 identical over 7 bases. V trimming: 6 bases; J trimming: 1 base; junction bases outside the gene matches: 2. This CDR3 has 13 amino acids. Germline assignment: CDR1 ENHRY and CDR2 SYGVKD.

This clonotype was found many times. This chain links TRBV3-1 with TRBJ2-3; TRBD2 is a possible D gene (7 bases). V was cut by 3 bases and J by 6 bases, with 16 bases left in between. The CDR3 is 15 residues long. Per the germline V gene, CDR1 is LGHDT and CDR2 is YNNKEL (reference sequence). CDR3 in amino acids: CASSHGGALVDTQYF. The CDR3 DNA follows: TGTGCCAGCAGCCATGGGGGGGCCCTTGTCGATACGCAGTATTTT.

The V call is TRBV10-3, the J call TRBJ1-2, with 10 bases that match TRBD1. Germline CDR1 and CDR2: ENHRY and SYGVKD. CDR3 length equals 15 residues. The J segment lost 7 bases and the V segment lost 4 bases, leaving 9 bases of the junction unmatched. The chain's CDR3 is CAISGTQTGGSGYTF. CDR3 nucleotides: TGTGCCATCAGTGGGACTCAGACAGGGGGCAGTGGCTACACCTTC.

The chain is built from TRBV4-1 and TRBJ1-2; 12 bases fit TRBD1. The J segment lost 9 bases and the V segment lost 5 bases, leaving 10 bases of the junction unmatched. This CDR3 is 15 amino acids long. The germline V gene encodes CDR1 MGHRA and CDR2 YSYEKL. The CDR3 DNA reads TGCGCCAGCAGCTCACGATCCGGGACAGGGGGCAGCTACACCTTC. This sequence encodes CASSSRSGTGGSYTF.

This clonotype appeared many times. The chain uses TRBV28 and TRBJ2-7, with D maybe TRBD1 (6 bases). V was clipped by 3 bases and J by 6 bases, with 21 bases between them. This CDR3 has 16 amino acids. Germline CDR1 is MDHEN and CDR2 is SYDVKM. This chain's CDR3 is CASSLMAGAAAGEQYF. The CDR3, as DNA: TGTGCCAGCAGTTTGATGGCAGGGGCCGCCGCGGGCGAGCAGTACTTC.

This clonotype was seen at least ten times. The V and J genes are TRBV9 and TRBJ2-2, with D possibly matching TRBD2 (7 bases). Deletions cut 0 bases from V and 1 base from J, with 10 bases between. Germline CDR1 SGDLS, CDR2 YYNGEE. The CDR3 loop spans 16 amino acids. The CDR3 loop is CASSVGGGLNTGELFF. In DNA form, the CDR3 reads TGTGCCAGCAGCGTAGGGGGGGGCCTGAACACCGGGGAGCTGTTTTTT.

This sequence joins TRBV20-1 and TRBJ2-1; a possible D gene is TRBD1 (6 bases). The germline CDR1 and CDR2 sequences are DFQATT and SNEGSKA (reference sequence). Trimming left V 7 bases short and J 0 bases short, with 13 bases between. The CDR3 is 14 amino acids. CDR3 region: CSGGHRDSYNEQFF. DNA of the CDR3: TGCAGTGGGGGGCACAGGGACTCCTACAATGAGCAGTTCTTC.

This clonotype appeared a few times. Written as DNA, the CDR3 is TGTGCCAGCAAACAGGGGGGTGACACCGGGGAGCTGTTTTTT. It is translated as CASKQGGDTGELFF. This chain uses TRBV6-5 with TRBJ2-2; 8 nucleotides match TRBD1. Germline V gene lookup returns CDR1 MNHEY and CDR2 SVGAGI. V shed 7 bases, J shed 3 bases, and the junction held 4 bases outside the gene matches. This CDR3 is built from 14 residues.

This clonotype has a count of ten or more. The CDR3 DNA reads as TGTGCCAGCACCCTCGGGGGGGGTCTCTACGAGCAGTACTTC. Amino acids: CASTLGGGLYEQYF. The chain joins TRBV28 to TRBJ2-7, with 8 bases fitting TRBD2. Unmatched junction bases numbered 8, after V lost 7 bases and J lost 3 bases. This CDR3 is built from 14 residues. Germline V gives CDR1 MDHEN, CDR2 SYDVKM.

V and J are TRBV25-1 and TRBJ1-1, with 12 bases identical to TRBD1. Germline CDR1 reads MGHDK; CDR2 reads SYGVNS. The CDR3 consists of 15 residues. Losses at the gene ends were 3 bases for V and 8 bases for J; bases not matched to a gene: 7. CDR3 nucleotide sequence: TGTGCCAGCAGTGACCGGGGACAGGGGGCGCGAGAAGCTTTCTTT. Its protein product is CASSDRGQGAREAFF.

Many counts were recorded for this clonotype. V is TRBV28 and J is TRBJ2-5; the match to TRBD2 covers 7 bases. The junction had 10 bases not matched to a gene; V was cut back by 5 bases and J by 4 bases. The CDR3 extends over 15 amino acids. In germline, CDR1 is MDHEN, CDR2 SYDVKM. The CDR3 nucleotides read TGTGCCAGCAGTGCCTCGGGGGGTGCCGGAGAGACCCAGTACTTC. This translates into CASSASGGAGETQYF.

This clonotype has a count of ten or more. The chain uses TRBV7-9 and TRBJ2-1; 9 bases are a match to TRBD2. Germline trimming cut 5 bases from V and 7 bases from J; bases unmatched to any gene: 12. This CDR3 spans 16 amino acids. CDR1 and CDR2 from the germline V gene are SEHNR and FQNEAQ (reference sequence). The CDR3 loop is CASSPIGGGAGNEQFF. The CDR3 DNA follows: TGTGCCAGCAGCCCAATTGGCGGGGGGGCCGGGAATGAGCAGTTCTTC.

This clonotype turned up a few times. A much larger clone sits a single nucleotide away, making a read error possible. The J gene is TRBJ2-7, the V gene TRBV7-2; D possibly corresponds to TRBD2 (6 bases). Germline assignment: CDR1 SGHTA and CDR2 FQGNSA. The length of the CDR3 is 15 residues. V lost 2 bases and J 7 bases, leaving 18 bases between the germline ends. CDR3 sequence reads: CASSLRRVEEGEQYF. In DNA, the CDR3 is TGTGCCAGCAGCTTAAGAAGGGTGGAGGAGGGTGAGCAGTACTTC. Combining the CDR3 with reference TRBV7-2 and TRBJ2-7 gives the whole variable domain GAGVSQSPSNKVTEKGKDVELRCDPISGHTALYWYRQSLGQGLEFLIYFQGNSAPDKSGLPSDRFSAERTGGSVSTLTIQRTQQEDSAVYLCASSLRRVEEGEQYFGPGTRLTVT.

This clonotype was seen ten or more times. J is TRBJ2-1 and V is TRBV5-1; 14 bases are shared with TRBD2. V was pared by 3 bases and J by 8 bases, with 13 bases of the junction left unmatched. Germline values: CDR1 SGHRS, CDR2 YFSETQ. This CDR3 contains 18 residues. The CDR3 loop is CASSSGLAGGYGGDEQFF. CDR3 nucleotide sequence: TGCGCCAGCAGCTCAGGACTAGCGGGGGGTTACGGTGGCGATGAGCAGTTCTTC.

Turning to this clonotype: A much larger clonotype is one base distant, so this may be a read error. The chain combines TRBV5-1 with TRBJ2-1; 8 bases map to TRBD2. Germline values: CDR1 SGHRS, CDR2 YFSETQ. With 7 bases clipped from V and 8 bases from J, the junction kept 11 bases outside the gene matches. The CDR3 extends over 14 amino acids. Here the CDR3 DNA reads TGCGCCAGCTTAACGGGGGGGCTTGACGATGAGCAGTTCTTC. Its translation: CASLTGGLDDEQFF.